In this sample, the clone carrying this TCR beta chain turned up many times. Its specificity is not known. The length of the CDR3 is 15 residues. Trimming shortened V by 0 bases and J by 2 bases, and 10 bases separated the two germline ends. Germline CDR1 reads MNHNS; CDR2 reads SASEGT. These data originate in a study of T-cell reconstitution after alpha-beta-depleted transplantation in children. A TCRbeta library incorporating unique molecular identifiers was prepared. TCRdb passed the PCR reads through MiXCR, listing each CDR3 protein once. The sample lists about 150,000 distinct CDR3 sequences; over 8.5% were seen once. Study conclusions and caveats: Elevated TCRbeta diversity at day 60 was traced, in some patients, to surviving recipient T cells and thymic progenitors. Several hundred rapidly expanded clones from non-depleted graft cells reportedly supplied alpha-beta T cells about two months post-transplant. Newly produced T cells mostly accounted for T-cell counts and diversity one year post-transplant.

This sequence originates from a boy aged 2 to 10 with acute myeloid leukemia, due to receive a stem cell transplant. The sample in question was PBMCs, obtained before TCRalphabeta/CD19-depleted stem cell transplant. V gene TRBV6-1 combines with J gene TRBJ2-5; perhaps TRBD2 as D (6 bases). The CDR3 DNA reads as TGTGCCAGCAGTGAAGCGGCCGGGGGTCAAGAGACCCAGTACTTC. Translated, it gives CASSEAAGGQETQYF.